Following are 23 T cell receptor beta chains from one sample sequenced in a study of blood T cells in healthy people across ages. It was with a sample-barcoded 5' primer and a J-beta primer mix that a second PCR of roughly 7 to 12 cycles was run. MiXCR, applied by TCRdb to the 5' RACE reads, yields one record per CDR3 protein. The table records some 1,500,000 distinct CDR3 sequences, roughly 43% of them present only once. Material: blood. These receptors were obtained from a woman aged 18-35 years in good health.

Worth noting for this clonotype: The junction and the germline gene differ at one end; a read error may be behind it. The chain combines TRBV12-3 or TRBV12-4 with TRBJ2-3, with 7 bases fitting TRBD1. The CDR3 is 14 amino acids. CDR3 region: CTSSLGTASHTQYF. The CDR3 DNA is TGTACCAGCAGTTTGGGGACAGCCAGCCATACGCAGTATTTT.

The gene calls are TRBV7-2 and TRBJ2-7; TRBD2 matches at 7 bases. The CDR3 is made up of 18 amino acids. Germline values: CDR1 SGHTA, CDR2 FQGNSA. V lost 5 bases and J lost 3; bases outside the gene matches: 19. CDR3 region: CASSPKRPGLVGDYEQYF. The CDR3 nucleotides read TGTGCCAGCAGCCCCAAGAGACCAGGACTAGTGGGAGACTACGAGCAGTACTTC.

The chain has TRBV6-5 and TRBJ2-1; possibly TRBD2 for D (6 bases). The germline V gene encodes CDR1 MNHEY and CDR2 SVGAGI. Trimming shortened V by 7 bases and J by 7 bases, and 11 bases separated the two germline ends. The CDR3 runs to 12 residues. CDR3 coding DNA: TGTGCCAGCACCCAGGCGGGGAATGAGCAGTTCTTC. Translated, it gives CASTQAGNEQFF.

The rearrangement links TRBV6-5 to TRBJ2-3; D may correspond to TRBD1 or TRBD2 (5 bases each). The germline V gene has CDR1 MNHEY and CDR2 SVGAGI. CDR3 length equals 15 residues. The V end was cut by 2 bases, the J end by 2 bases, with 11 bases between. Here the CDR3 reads CASSYTGTPTDTQYF. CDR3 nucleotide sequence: TGTGCCAGCAGTTACACCGGGACCCCCACAGATACGCAGTATTTT.

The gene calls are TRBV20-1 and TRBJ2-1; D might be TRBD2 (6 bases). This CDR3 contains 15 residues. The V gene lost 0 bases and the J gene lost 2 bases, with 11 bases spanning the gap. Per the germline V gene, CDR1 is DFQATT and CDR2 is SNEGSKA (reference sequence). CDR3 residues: CSARDGDFTYNEQFF. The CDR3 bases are TGCAGTGCTAGAGATGGGGACTTCACCTACAATGAGCAGTTCTTC.

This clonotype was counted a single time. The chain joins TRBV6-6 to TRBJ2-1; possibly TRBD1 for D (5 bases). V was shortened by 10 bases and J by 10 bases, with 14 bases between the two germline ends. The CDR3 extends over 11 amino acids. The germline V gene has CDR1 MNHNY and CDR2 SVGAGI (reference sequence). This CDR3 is CATLSGYEQFF. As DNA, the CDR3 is TGTGCCACCCTGTCAGGGTACGAGCAGTTCTTC.

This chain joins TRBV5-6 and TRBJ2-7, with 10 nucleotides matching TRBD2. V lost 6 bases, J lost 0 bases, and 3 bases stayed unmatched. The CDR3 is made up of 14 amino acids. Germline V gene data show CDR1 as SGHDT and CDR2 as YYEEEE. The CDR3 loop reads CASIAGGSSYEQYF. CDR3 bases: TGTGCCAGCATAGCGGGGGGAAGCTCCTACGAGCAGTACTTC.

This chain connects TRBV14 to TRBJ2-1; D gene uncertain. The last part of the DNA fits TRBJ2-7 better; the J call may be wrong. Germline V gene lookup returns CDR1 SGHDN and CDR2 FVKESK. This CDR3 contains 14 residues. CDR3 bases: TGTGCCAGCAGCCAACAGATGGGGTACAATGAGCAGTACTTC. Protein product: CASSQQMGYNEQYF.

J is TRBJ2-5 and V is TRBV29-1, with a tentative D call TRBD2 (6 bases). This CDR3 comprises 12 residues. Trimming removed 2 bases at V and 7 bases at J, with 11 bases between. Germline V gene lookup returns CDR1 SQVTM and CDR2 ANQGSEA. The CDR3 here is CSVELVGGTQYF. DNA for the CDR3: TGCAGCGTTGAATTGGTCGGGGGGACCCAGTACTTC.

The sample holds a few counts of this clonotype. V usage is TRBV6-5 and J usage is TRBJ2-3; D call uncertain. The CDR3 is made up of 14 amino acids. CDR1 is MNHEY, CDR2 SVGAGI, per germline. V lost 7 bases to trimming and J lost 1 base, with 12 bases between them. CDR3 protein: CASNLRRGTDTQYF. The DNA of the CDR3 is TGTGCCAGCAACCTCAGACGTGGCACAGATACGCAGTATTTT.

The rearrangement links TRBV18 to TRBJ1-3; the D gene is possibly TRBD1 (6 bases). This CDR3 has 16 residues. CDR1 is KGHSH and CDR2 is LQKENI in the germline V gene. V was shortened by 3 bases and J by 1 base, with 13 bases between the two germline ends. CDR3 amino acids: CASSPNQGKSGNTIYF. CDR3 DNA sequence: TGTGCCAGCTCACCTAACCAGGGGAAGTCTGGAAACACCATATATTTT.

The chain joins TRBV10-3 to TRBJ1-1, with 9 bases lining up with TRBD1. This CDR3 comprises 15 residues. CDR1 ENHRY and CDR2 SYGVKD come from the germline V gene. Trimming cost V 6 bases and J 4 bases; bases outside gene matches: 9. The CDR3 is CAIRGTGFSFTEAFF. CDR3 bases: TGTGCCATCAGGGGGACAGGGTTCTCCTTCACTGAAGCTTTCTTT.

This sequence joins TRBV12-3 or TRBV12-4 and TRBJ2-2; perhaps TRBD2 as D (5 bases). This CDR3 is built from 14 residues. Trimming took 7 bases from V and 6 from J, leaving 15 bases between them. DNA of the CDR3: TGTGCCAGCATCTATAGGACTCCTCCCGGGGAGCTGTTTTTT. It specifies CASIYRTPPGELFF.

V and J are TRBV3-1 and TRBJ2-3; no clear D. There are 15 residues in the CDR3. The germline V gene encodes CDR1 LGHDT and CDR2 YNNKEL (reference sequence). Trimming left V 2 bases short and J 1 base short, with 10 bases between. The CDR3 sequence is CASSQPSKGTDTQYF. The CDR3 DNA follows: TGTGCCAGCAGCCAACCCTCCAAGGGCACAGATACGCAGTATTTT.

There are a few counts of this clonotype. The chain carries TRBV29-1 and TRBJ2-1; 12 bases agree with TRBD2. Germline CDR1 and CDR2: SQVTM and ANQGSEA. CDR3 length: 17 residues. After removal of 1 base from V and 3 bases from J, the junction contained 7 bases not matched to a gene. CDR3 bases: TGCAGCGTTGAAGGGGCTAGCGGGAGGGCATACTACAATGAGCAGTTCTTC. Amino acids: CSVEGASGRAYYNEQFF.

CDR3 nucleotide sequence: TGCAGTGCTAGGGGTGCTCCGGGAGCCACTGAAGCTTTCTTT. Its translation is CSARGAPGATEAFF. The gene calls are TRBV20-1 and TRBJ1-1; D not resolved. The CDR3 runs 14 residues. V was shortened by 3 bases and J by 4 bases, with 15 bases between the two germline ends. Germline V gives CDR1 DFQATT, CDR2 SNEGSKA (reference sequence).

The CDR3 loop is CASSMSRTEQETQYF. CDR3 DNA sequence: TGTGCCAGCAGCATGTCGAGGACAGAACAAGAGACCCAGTACTTC. This chain joins TRBV6-2 or TRBV6-3 and TRBJ2-5; perhaps TRBD1 as D (6 bases). The CDR3 totals 15 residues. Germline-derived CDR1 and CDR2 are MNHEY and SVGEGT. The V and J ends lost 6 bases and 2 bases respectively, with 16 bases between them.

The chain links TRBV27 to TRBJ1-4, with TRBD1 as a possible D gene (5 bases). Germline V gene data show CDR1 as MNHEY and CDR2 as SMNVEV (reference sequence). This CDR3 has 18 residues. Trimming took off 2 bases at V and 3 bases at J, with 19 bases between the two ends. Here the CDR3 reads CASSLKFQGMGSNEKLFF. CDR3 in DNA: TGTGCCAGCAGTTTAAAGTTCCAGGGTATGGGGTCTAATGAAAAACTGTTTTTT.

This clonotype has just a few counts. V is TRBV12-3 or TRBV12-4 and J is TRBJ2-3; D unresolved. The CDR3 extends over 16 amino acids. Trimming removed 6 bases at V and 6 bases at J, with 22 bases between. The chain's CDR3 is CASSRLLMVYRDTQYF. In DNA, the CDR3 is TGTGCCAGCAGCCGACTCCTCATGGTTTATAGGGATACGCAGTATTTT.

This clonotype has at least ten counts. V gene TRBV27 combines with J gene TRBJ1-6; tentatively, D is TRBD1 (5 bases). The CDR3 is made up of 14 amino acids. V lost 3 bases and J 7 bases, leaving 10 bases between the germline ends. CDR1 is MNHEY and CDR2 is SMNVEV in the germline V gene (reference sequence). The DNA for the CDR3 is TGTGCCAGCAGTTTCAGGGAAACGAATTCACCCCTCCACTTT. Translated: CASSFRETNSPLHF.

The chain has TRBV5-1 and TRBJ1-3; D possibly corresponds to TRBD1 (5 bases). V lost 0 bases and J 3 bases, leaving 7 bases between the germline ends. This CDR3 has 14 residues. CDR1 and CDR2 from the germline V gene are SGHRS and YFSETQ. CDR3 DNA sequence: TGCGCCAGCAGCTTGGCAACAGGTGGAAACACCATATATTTT. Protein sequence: CASSLATGGNTIYF.

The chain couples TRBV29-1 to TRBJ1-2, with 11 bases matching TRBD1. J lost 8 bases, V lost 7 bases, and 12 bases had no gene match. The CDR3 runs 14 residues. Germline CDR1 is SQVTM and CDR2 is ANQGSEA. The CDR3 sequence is CSASGTGGFGGYTF. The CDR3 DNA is TGCAGCGCATCCGGGACAGGGGGTTTTGGCGGCTACACCTTC.

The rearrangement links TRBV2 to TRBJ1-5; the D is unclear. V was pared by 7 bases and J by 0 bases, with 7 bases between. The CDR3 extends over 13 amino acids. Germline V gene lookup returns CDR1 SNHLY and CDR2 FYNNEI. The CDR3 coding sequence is TGTGCCAGCACCCGGAGTAGCAATCAGCCCCAGCATTTT. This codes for CASTRSSNQPQHF.